Below are 11 T cell receptor beta chains sequenced from a single sample in a study of monozygotic twins with inflammatory bowel disease. TCRdb re-called the 5' RACE reads and catalogs CDR3 proteins one per entry, DNA excluded. The sample totals more than 300,000 distinct CDR3 sequences; its top ten clones hold 5.5% to 6.5%. The sequencing sample was made of blood. The receptors here all came from a human donor with ulcerative colitis or Crohn's disease, or a healthy co-twin of an affected twin (not recorded which).

V and J are TRBV15 and TRBJ1-2; TCRdb designates TRBD1, a call that cannot be tested without DNA. The CDR3 runs to 16 residues. Germline V CDR1 and CDR2: LNHNV, YYDKDF (reference sequence). The CDR3 here is CATSRVRAGAGYGYTF.

The rearrangement uses TRBV20-1 and TRBJ2-7; TCRdb gives TRBD1 as the D gene, but with no DNA this cannot be confirmed. Germline loops: CDR1 DFQATT, CDR2 SNEGSKA (reference sequence). The CDR3 extends over 15 amino acids. CDR3 sequence: CSAWSWGQEAYEQYF.

The chain has TRBV12-3 or TRBV12-4 and TRBJ2-5; TCRdb names TRBD2, which stays unverified in the absence of DNA. The length of the CDR3 is 14 residues. CDR3 sequence: CASSVRGDQETQYF.

V and J are TRBV19 and TRBJ2-7; TCRdb picks TRBD1, but there is no DNA to check that call. This CDR3 has 14 residues. Germline V gene sequence: CDR1 LNHDA, CDR2 SQIVND (reference sequence). CDR3 amino acids: CASSGKTGGYEQYF.

The V call is TRBV12-3 or TRBV12-4, the J call TRBJ1-2. This CDR3 is built from 14 residues. CDR3 residues: CASSVSILNYGYTF.

The V call is TRBV9, the J call TRBJ2-7; there is no DNA to check the TCRdb D call of TRBD1. The CDR3 is 13 residues long. Looked up from germline, CDR1 is SGDLS and CDR2 is YYNGEE. CDR3 in amino acids: CASSAQQGYEQYF.

The chain combines TRBV4-3 with TRBJ2-2; the TRBD1 assignment by TCRdb is unverifiable without DNA. The CDR3 runs to 18 residues. Germline lookup yields CDR1 LGHNA and CDR2 YSLEER. The CDR3: CASSQDQLEGVSVGELFF.

The chain recombines TRBV28 with TRBJ2-7; TCRdb's D call, TRBD1, is unchecked because there is no DNA. The germline V gene has CDR1 MDHEN and CDR2 SYDVKM. The CDR3 is made up of 16 amino acids. The CDR3 here is CASSFWGSGGLYEQYF.

The chain combines TRBV7-2 with TRBJ2-1. Germline V CDR1 and CDR2: SGHTA, FQGNSA. The CDR3 sequence is 14 residues long. The CDR3 reads CASSLGGVRNEQFF. Together with reference TRBV7-2 and TRBJ2-1, the CDR3 gives the full variable domain: GAGVSQSPSNKVTEKGKDVELRCDPISGHTALYWYRQSLGQGLEFLIYFQGNSAPDKSGLPSDRFSAERTGGSVSTLTIQRTQQEDSAVYLCASSLGGVRNEQFFGPGTRLTVL.

The chain links TRBV6-1 to TRBJ2-7; the TRBD2 assignment by TCRdb is unverifiable without DNA. The CDR3 consists of 15 residues. Germline V gives CDR1 MNHNS, CDR2 SASEGT. CDR3 residues: CASIPSTSGRGEQYF.

V and J are TRBV20-1 and TRBJ2-5. The germline CDR1 and CDR2 sequences are DFQATT and SNEGSKA (reference sequence). CDR3 size: 13 residues. The CDR3 reads CSARDSYQETQYF.